Listed here are 28 T cell receptor beta chains from one sample, sequenced in a study of blood T cell repertoires in COVID-19. This table comes from immunoSEQ multiplex PCR, and its TCRdb copy is limited to in-frame clones, with some not included. Among about 400,000 clones listed, roughly 90% were seen once. Sequencing input: PBMCs or T cells enriched from blood (not recorded which). The receptors here all came from a woman aged 25 to 45 who had recovered from COVID-19.

V and J are TRBV10-3 and TRBJ2-7; TRBD2 matches 7 bases. CDR3 size: 12 residues. CDR1 and CDR2 from the germline V gene are ENHRY and SYGVKD. Trimming removed 4 bases from V and 3 bases from J; junction bases left unmatched: 0. CDR3 sequence: CAISGTSYEQYF. CDR3 sequence (DNA): TGTGCCATCAGTGGGACTAGCTACGAGCAGTACTTC.

The rearrangement uses TRBV6-1 and TRBJ1-1; D perhaps matches TRBD1 (5 bases). CDR1 and CDR2 from the germline V gene are MNHNS and SASEGT. V was trimmed by 3 bases and J by 0 bases, leaving 11 bases between them. CDR3 length: 15 amino acids. The CDR3 DNA reads TGTGCCAGCAGTGACAGGGTCCCAATGAACACTGAAGCTTTCTTT. It is translated as CASSDRVPMNTEAFF.

The V and J genes are TRBV4-1 and TRBJ1-5; D might be TRBD1 (6 bases). The CDR3 is made up of 15 amino acids. Germline-derived CDR1 and CDR2 are MGHRA and YSYEKL. Trimming removed 3 bases at V and 5 bases at J, with 14 bases between. The CDR3 here is CASSHLSGADQPQHF. As DNA, the CDR3 is TGCGCCAGCAGCCACCTCTCAGGGGCGGATCAGCCCCAGCATTTT.

This rearrangement joins TRBV7-9 to TRBJ1-3; D unresolved. The CDR3 contains 16 residues. CDR1 is SEHNR and CDR2 is FQNEAQ in the germline V gene (reference sequence). Trimming took off 7 bases at V and 2 bases at J, with 18 bases between the two ends. The CDR3 region has the DNA TGTGCCAGCACCCAAAGAGGGCAAGCCCCTGGAAACACCATATATTTT. Protein: CASTQRGQAPGNTIYF.

The genes are TRBV7-9 and TRBJ1-2; D is possibly TRBD1 (5 bases). With 5 bases removed from V and 6 bases from J, the gap between germline ends came to 7 bases. Germline CDR1 and CDR2: SEHNR and FQNEAQ (reference sequence). This CDR3 region has 11 residues. As DNA, the CDR3 is TGTGCCAGCAGCCCAGGGAATGGCTACACCTTC. Translating gives CASSPGNGYTF.

Only one count was recorded for this clone. J is TRBJ2-1 and V is TRBV9; 13 bases are a match to TRBD2. There are 18 residues in the CDR3. V shed 2 bases, J shed 10 bases, and the junction held 15 bases outside the gene matches. Germline CDR1 reads SGDLS; CDR2 reads YYNGEE. The CDR3 here is CASSVYVGLAGTSQEQFF. The CDR3 coding sequence is TGTGCCAGCAGCGTGTATGTGGGACTAGCGGGGACCTCCCAGGAGCAGTTCTTC.

This chain connects TRBV7-9 to TRBJ1-2; 11 nucleotides agree with TRBD1. This CDR3 is built from 14 residues. Germline values: CDR1 SEHNR, CDR2 FQNEAQ (reference sequence). V lost 3 bases and J lost 7; bases outside the gene matches: 4. For the CDR3, the DNA is TGTGCCAGCAGCTTTGGACAGGGGGCTTTTGGCTACACCTTC. Its translation is CASSFGQGAFGYTF.

The chain links TRBV28 to TRBJ1-5; TRBD1 is a possible D gene (5 bases). V was cut by 6 bases and J by 5 bases, with 14 bases left in between. Germline CDR1 MDHEN, CDR2 SYDVKM. CDR3 length: 14 residues. CDR3 region: CASSKGAGDQPQHF. CDR3 DNA: TGTGCCAGCAGCAAAGGGGCGGGGGATCAGCCCCAGCATTTT.

The chain combines TRBV19 with TRBJ1-4; D unresolved. Trimming took off 3 bases at V and 8 bases at J, with 16 bases between the two ends. CDR3 length: 15 amino acids. Germline CDR1 and CDR2: LNHDA and SQIVND (reference sequence). CDR3 loop: CASSIGGVGGEKLFF. CDR3 coding DNA: TGTGCCAGTAGTATCGGTGGGGTAGGAGGCGAAAAACTGTTTTTT.

CDR3: CAWSGGGEQYF. CDR3 bases: TGTGCCTGGAGTGGGGGGGGCGAGCAGTACTTC. This chain connects TRBV30 to TRBJ2-7; 7 positions match TRBD2. From germline, CDR1 is GTSNPN and CDR2 SVGIG (reference sequence). V lost 1 base, J lost 6 bases, and 0 bases stayed unmatched. This CDR3 region has 11 residues.

The J gene is TRBJ2-7, the V gene TRBV27, with 8 bases that match TRBD2. The trim removed 10 bases at V and 1 base at J, leaving 21 bases unmatched. This CDR3 is 18 amino acids long. The V gene's germline CDR1 is MNHEY and CDR2 SMNVEV (reference sequence). CDR3 sequence reads: CATQPTGTSWATSYEQYF. The CDR3, as DNA: TGTGCCACCCAACCCACCGGGACTAGTTGGGCTACATCCTACGAGCAGTACTTC.

The chain links TRBV7-2 to TRBJ1-4; 7 bases are shared with TRBD1. In germline, CDR1 is SGHTA, CDR2 FQGNSA. The CDR3 has 14 amino acids. The V segment lost 1 base and the J segment 7 bases; nucleotides outside the gene matches: 3. CDR3 coding DNA: TGTGCCAGCAGCTTAGTAGGGACAGTTGAAAAACTGTTTTTT. Its translation: CASSLVGTVEKLFF.

The chain employs TRBV14 and TRBJ1-1; 7 positions match TRBD1. V lost 6 bases and J lost 1; bases outside the gene matches: 5. Germline values: CDR1 SGHDN, CDR2 FVKESK. CDR3 length equals 14 residues. The CDR3 sequence: CASRPTGANTEAFF. In DNA, the CDR3 is TGTGCCAGCAGACCTACAGGGGCGAACACTGAAGCTTTCTTT.

In regard to this clone: This CDR3 is also generated by other DNA sequences in the sample. V gene TRBV9 combines with J gene TRBJ2-7, with D perhaps matching TRBD2 (7 bases). The germline V and J ends were trimmed by 0 bases and 2 bases, with 9 bases remaining between them. CDR1 is SGDLS and CDR2 is YYNGEE in the germline V gene. The CDR3 is 14 amino acids. CDR3 loop: CASSVGGGTYEQYF. The CDR3 DNA is TGTGCCAGCAGCGTAGGGGGGGGCACCTACGAGCAGTACTTC.

This sequence joins TRBV2 and TRBJ2-4, with D possibly matching TRBD1 (5 bases). Germline CDR1 reads SNHLY; CDR2 reads FYNNEI. The CDR3 runs 15 residues. Trimming shortened V by 5 bases and J by 3 bases, and 14 bases separated the two germline ends. The CDR3 loop reads CASSPLTENKNIQYF. As DNA, the CDR3 is TGTGCCAGCAGTCCGCTGACAGAAAACAAAAACATTCAGTACTTC.

The chain is built from TRBV2 and TRBJ1-2, with TRBD1 matching 7 bases. V trimming: 7 bases; J trimming: 5 bases; junction bases outside the gene matches: 10. Germline values: CDR1 SNHLY, CDR2 FYNNEI. The CDR3 runs to 14 residues. For the CDR3, the DNA is TGTGCCAGCAAGACAGGGCGTCAACTATATGGCTACACCTTC. This codes for CASKTGRQLYGYTF.

V and J are TRBV19 and TRBJ1-5, with 7 bases fitting TRBD1. The CDR3 extends over 17 amino acids. The V segment lost 3 bases and the J segment 6 bases; nucleotides outside the gene matches: 14. In germline, CDR1 is LNHDA, CDR2 SQIVND (reference sequence). CDR3 in amino acids: CASSMGPGQYGGQPQHF. For the CDR3, the DNA is TGTGCCAGTAGTATGGGGCCGGGACAGTACGGCGGTCAGCCCCAGCATTTT. The variable domain in full, completed from reference TRBV19 and TRBJ1-5, reads DGGITQSPKYLFRKEGQNVTLSCEQNLNHDAMYWYRQDPGQGLRLIYYSQIVNDFQKGDIAEGYSVSREKKESFPLTVTSAQKNPTAFYLCASSMGPGQYGGQPQHFGDGTRLSIL.

The J gene is TRBJ2-4, the V gene TRBV6-1; 12 positions agree with TRBD2. The CDR3 is 16 residues long. CDR1 and CDR2 from the germline V gene are MNHNS and SASEGT. V lost 2 bases, J lost 4 bases, and 3 bases stayed unmatched. The CDR3 here is CASSERLAGVKNIQYF. CDR3 nucleotides: TGTGCCAGCAGTGAAAGACTAGCGGGGGTAAAAAACATTCAGTACTTC.

The V call is TRBV5-6, the J call TRBJ1-2; 10 positions agree with TRBD1. The CDR3 loop spans 17 amino acids. In germline, CDR1 is SGHDT, CDR2 YYEEEE. Trimming at V came to 2 bases and at J to 2 bases, leaving 9 bases not matched to a gene. DNA of the CDR3: TGTGCCAGCAGCTTTTATGCTGCGGGACAGGGGAACTATGGCTACACCTTC. This encodes CASSFYAAGQGNYGYTF. The entire variable domain, with the rest obtained from reference TRBV5-6 and TRBJ1-2, is as follows: DAGVTQSPTHLIKTRGQQVTLRCSPKSGHDTVSWYQQALGQGPQFIFQYYEEEERQRGNFPDRFSGHQFPNYSSELNVNALLLGDSALYLCASSFYAAGQGNYGYTFGSGTRLTVV.

J is TRBJ1-4 and V is TRBV18, with D perhaps matching TRBD1 (6 bases). Trimming stripped 6 bases from V and 7 bases from J, with 15 bases between. Per germline, CDR1 KGHSH and CDR2 LQKENI. This CDR3 is 14 amino acids long. As DNA, the CDR3 is TGTGCCAGCTCCCTCGACAGGATTAGTGAAAAACTGTTTTTT. It codes for CASSLDRISEKLFF.

The V gene is TRBV2, the J gene TRBJ1-2; TRBD1 matches 8 bases. Trimming removed 3 bases from V and 5 bases from J; junction bases left unmatched: 8. CDR3 length: 15 amino acids. Germline CDR1 and CDR2: SNHLY and FYNNEI. CDR3 in amino acids: CASSDGTGLWYGYTF. The CDR3 DNA follows: TGTGCCAGCAGTGATGGGACAGGATTATGGTATGGCTACACCTTC. Complete variable domain (other parts from reference TRBV2 and TRBJ1-2): EPEVTQTPSHQVTQMGQEVILRCVPISNHLYFYWYRQILGQKVEFLVSFYNNEISEKSEIFDDQFSVERPDGSNFTLKIRSTKLEDSAMYFCASSDGTGLWYGYTFGSGTRLTVV.

This clone occurred once. The J gene is TRBJ1-1, the V gene TRBV29-1; D unclear. Trimming pared 6 bases from V and 4 bases from J, leaving 15 bases between. The germline V gene has CDR1 SQVTM and CDR2 ANQGSEA. The CDR3 loop spans 13 amino acids. In nucleotides, the CDR3 is TGCAGCGTGGCGAAGACATTTACCACTGAAGCTTTCTTT. Translated: CSVAKTFTTEAFF.

The CDR3 here is CASSLPTGGAYTEAFF. The CDR3 bases are TGCGCCAGCAGTCTACCGACAGGGGGCGCGTACACTGAAGCTTTCTTT. The chain recombines TRBV23-1 with TRBJ1-1, with TRBD1 identical over 10 bases. TRBV23-1 is identified as an open reading frame with a role that is uncertain. Trimming at V came to 4 bases and at J to 3 bases, leaving 8 bases not matched to a gene. This CDR3 region has 16 residues.

The CDR3 nucleotides are TGTGCCACCAGTGAGACCGGGACTAGCGGGAGAGAGGTTACGCAGTTCTTC. Protein: CATSETGTSGREVTQFF. The chain joins TRBV24-1 to TRBJ2-1, with TRBD2 matching 14 bases. In germline, CDR1 is KGHDR, CDR2 SFDVKD. The CDR3 has 17 amino acids. The trim removed 4 bases at V and 12 bases at J, leaving 13 bases unmatched.

This clone was detected only once. The genes are TRBV30 and TRBJ1-6, with D perhaps TRBD1 (6 bases). Germline assignment: CDR1 GTSNPN and CDR2 SVGIG (reference sequence). The V and J ends lost 2 bases and 7 bases respectively, with 15 bases between them. There are 15 residues in the CDR3. The CDR3 spells CAWSRTWTENSPLHF. CDR3 DNA sequence: TGTGCCTGGAGTCGCACCTGGACAGAGAATTCACCCCTCCACTTT.

The sample holds a few counts of this clone. The genes are TRBV5-4 and TRBJ2-7; TRBD2 aligns across 12 bases. This CDR3 contains 15 residues. Germline assignment: CDR1 SGHNT and CDR2 YYREEE (reference sequence). V was clipped by 3 bases and J by 7 bases; unmatched bases: 8. The DNA of the CDR3 is TGTGCCAGCAGCTCCCCGACTAGCGGGGGAGGGGAGCAGTACTTC. Translated: CASSSPTSGGGEQYF.

The chain joins TRBV28 to TRBJ2-2, with D possibly being TRBD2 (5 bases). The germline V gene encodes CDR1 MDHEN and CDR2 SYDVKM. V was clipped by 3 bases and J by 0 bases, with 11 bases between them. The CDR3 runs to 16 residues. CDR3 residues: CASSFSRAPNTGELFF. The CDR3 DNA is TGTGCCAGCAGTTTCTCGAGGGCCCCGAACACCGGGGAGCTGTTTTTT.

The gene calls are TRBV3-1 (or the pseudogene TRBV3-2) and TRBJ2-4; D is uncertain. CDR1 and CDR2 (germline): LGHDT, YNNKEL (reference sequence). V gave up 7 bases and J gave up 4 bases, with 8 bases separating them. This CDR3 spans 12 amino acids. CDR3 amino acids: CASMGSKNIQYF. As DNA, the CDR3 is TGTGCCAGCATGGGCAGTAAAAACATTCAGTACTTC.